This T cell receptor (beta chain) came from a study of T and B cells in COVID-19 patients. For the study at large: At median age roughly 31 years, recovered patients were younger than active-infection patients at approximately 68.

Multiplex PCR with BIOMED2 TRB-A/B primer pools amplified TRB rearrangements. TCRdb itself ran the multiplex PCR reads through MiXCR, one entry per CDR3 protein. The data show some 13,000 distinct CDR3 sequences, 25% seen once. This clonotype was seen more than once but under ten times. Between the trimmed V and J ends, which lost 5 bases and 2 bases, there was a span of 4 bases. CDR1 is MNHNY and CDR2 is SVGAGI in the germline V gene (reference sequence). This CDR3 has 12 amino acids. TRB was amplified from around 250-500 ng of blood genomic DNA. Sample: blood. This sequence originates from a human donor who had recovered from COVID-19. The chain links TRBV6-6 to TRBJ2-1; D gene ambiguous. This CDR3 reads CASSETYNEQFF. DNA for the CDR3: TGTGCCAGCAGTGAAACCTACAATGAGCAGTTCTTC.